Presented here are 29 T cell receptor beta chains from one specimen sequenced in a study of blood T cells in healthy people across ages. Primers used in a second PCR of roughly 6 to 11 cycles were a sample-barcoded 5' primer and a J-beta primer mix. Each CDR3 protein is one row after TCRdb ran MiXCR on the 5' RACE reads. The sample has about a million distinct CDR3 sequences, around two fifths seen once. The sample comprised blood. The receptors were gathered from a man between 18 and 35 years old in good health.

This clonotype has just a few counts. This chain links TRBV6-5 with TRBJ2-3; D is uncertain. The CDR3 runs to 13 residues. V lost 0 bases to trimming and J lost 5 bases, with 6 bases between them. CDR1 and CDR2 from the germline V gene are MNHEY and SVGAGI. The CDR3 spells CASSYSDGDTQYF. The DNA of the CDR3 is TGTGCCAGCAGTTACTCGGACGGAGATACGCAGTATTTT.

This chain connects TRBV7-3 to TRBJ2-2; 11 positions match TRBD2. V lost 7 bases, J lost 4 bases, and 5 bases stayed unmatched. The CDR3 has 15 residues. Germline lookup yields CDR1 SGHTA and CDR2 FQGTGA. Written as DNA, the CDR3 is TGTGCCAGCACCGTAGCGGGGGGGAGCACCGGGGAGCTGTTTTTT. As protein: CASTVAGGSTGELFF.

This chain's CDR3 is CASSPPWATDTQYF. The CDR3 region has the DNA TGTGCCAGCAGCCCCCCCTGGGCAACAGATACGCAGTATTTT. The genes are TRBV7-9 and TRBJ2-3; the D is unclear. The CDR3 is made up of 14 amino acids. The V gene lost 5 bases and the J gene lost 3 bases, with 12 bases spanning the gap. From germline, CDR1 is SEHNR and CDR2 FQNEAQ (reference sequence).

V is TRBV5-5 and J is TRBJ1-1, with a weak D call TRBD1 (5 bases). The V end lost 5 bases, the J end lost 1 base, and 9 bases lay between the germline ends. The CDR3 length is 13 residues. Germline CDR1 SGHKS, CDR2 YYEKEE (reference sequence). CDR3 DNA: TGTGCCAGCAGAGGGGCGCGGAACACTGAAGCTTTCTTT. The encoded protein is CASRGARNTEAFF.

DNA for the CDR3: TGTGCCAGCAGCGTCACTAGCGGGGGCCCCAATGAGCAGTTCTTC. Its protein product is CASSVTSGGPNEQFF. J is TRBJ2-1 and V is TRBV9; 11 nucleotides match TRBD2. CDR3 length: 15 residues. J was trimmed by 6 bases and V by 2 bases; bases with no gene match: 4. The germline V gene has CDR1 SGDLS and CDR2 YYNGEE.

This clonotype was seen a handful of times. The chain uses TRBV5-1 and TRBJ1-1; D unclear. V was shortened by 0 bases and J by 7 bases, with 16 bases between the two germline ends. This CDR3 has 15 residues. CDR1 SGHRS and CDR2 YFSETQ come from the germline V gene. CDR3 nucleotides: TGCGCCAGCAGCTTGGTCGCGGAGGCGCCGGGTGAAGCTTTCTTT. Protein: CASSLVAEAPGEAFF.

This clonotype occurred a few times. The genes are TRBV7-2 and TRBJ1-1; D unresolved. The CDR3 runs 13 residues. Trimming removed 0 bases at V and 6 bases at J, with 8 bases between. CDR1 is SGHTA, CDR2 FQGNSA, per germline. The DNA of the CDR3 is TGTGCCAGCAGCTTAGCCCAAGCAGCTGAAGCTTTCTTT. Translating it yields CASSLAQAAEAFF.

This clonotype was observed a few times. V usage is TRBV25-1 and J usage is TRBJ1-4; TRBD1 matches 7 bases. The CDR3 length is 16 residues. Germline V lookup: CDR1 MGHDK, CDR2 SYGVNS. V lost 4 bases and J lost 4; bases outside the gene matches: 9. DNA of the CDR3: TGTGCCAGCAGTGTCCAGGGGGGGACCCTTAATGAAAAACTGTTTTTT. The encoded protein is CASSVQGGTLNEKLFF. The full variable domain, its missing parts supplied by reference TRBV25-1 and TRBJ1-4, is EADIYQTPRYLVIGTGKKITLECSQTMGHDKMYWYQQDPGMELHLIHYSYGVNSTEKGDLSSESTVSRIRTEHFPLTLESARPSHTSQYLCASSVQGGTLNEKLFFGSGTQLSVL.

The chain employs TRBV5-5 and TRBJ2-3, with TRBD1 as a possible D gene (6 bases). CDR3 length: 16 residues. V shed 5 bases and J shed 2 bases, with 18 bases lying between them. Per germline, CDR1 SGHKS and CDR2 YYEKEE (reference sequence). CDR3 residues: CASRDRGQKYTDTQYF. CDR3 in DNA: TGTGCCAGCAGGGACCGGGGACAAAAATACACAGATACGCAGTATTTT.

The CDR3 here is CASSQKLGDSHDGYTF. The CDR3 region has the DNA TGTGCCAGCAGCCAGAAGTTAGGGGACAGCCACGATGGCTACACCTTC. The chain uses TRBV4-2 and TRBJ1-2; 7 bases agree with TRBD1. The CDR3 has 16 amino acids. V lost 3 bases and J lost 6; bases outside the gene matches: 13. Germline assignment: CDR1 LGHNA and CDR2 YNFKEQ.

This chain uses TRBV7-9 with TRBJ1-1; 8 nucleotides match TRBD1. The CDR3 has 14 amino acids. After removal of 5 bases from V and 6 bases from J, the junction contained 8 bases not matched to a gene. The germline V gene encodes CDR1 SEHNR and CDR2 FQNEAQ (reference sequence). DNA of the CDR3: TGTGCCAGCAGCGTCGGACAGGGAATTGCTGAAGCTTTCTTT. This encodes CASSVGQGIAEAFF.

There are a few counts of this clonotype. The V gene is TRBV19, the J gene TRBJ1-2, with D unclear. Germline V gene sequence: CDR1 LNHDA, CDR2 SQIVND (reference sequence). V was trimmed by 5 bases and J by 8 bases, leaving 18 bases between them. The CDR3 has 14 residues. CDR3 protein: CASSGKTVIRGYTF. The CDR3 bases are TGTGCCAGTAGTGGTAAGACGGTTATAAGAGGCTACACCTTC.

The rearrangement joins TRBV6-6 to TRBJ1-4; 7 nucleotides align to TRBD1. The CDR3 is 14 residues long. Per germline, CDR1 MNHNY and CDR2 SVGAGI (reference sequence). The junction had 6 bases not matched to a gene; V was cut back by 6 bases and J by 5 bases. CDR3 loop: CASRAGTVNEKLFF. The CDR3 nucleotides read TGTGCCAGCAGGGCCGGGACAGTGAATGAAAAACTGTTTTTT.

The chain is built from TRBV7-9 and TRBJ2-3; 11 nucleotides line up with TRBD2. CDR1 is SEHNR, CDR2 FQNEAQ, per germline (reference sequence). The V gene end was trimmed by 5 bases and the J gene end by 0 bases; junction bases not matched to a gene: 7. This CDR3 is built from 17 residues. The CDR3 here is CASSQHLAGGSTDTQYF. For the CDR3, the DNA is TGTGCCAGCAGCCAACATTTAGCGGGGGGGAGCACAGATACGCAGTATTTT.

The chain has TRBV6-1 and TRBJ2-5; 11 nucleotides line up with TRBD2. This CDR3 comprises 17 residues. The junction had 8 bases not matched to a gene; V was cut back by 4 bases and J by 1 base. Germline loops: CDR1 MNHNS, CDR2 SASEGT. This CDR3 reads CASSAFTSGSSQETQYF. CDR3 nucleotides: TGTGCCAGCAGTGCTTTCACTAGCGGGAGCTCCCAAGAGACCCAGTACTTC.

Note on this clonotype: This clone may be a read error of a much larger clone one base away. V gene TRBV4-3 combines with J gene TRBJ2-3; D is undetermined. Germline V CDR1 and CDR2: LGHNA, YSLEER. The length of the CDR3 is 14 residues. V gave up 0 bases and J gave up 4 bases, with 8 bases separating them. The CDR3 nucleotides are TGCGCCAGCAGCCAAGACTGGACGGCAGATACGCAGTATTTT. Translating gives CASSQDWTADTQYF.

This chain's CDR3 is CSASDQTNTEAFF. CDR3 bases: TGCAGTGCTAGCGATCAGACAAACACTGAAGCTTTCTTT. The rearrangement uses TRBV20-1 and TRBJ1-1; D is ambiguous. Germline CDR1 and CDR2: DFQATT and SNEGSKA (reference sequence). The V gene lost 3 bases and the J gene lost 2 bases, with 10 bases spanning the gap. This CDR3 is 13 amino acids long.

V is TRBV12-3 or TRBV12-4 and J is TRBJ1-1, with D perhaps matching TRBD1 (6 bases). The V gene lost 7 bases and the J gene lost 4 bases, with 22 bases spanning the gap. The CDR3 is 16 amino acids. This CDR3 is CASTGPRGRVSTEAFF. CDR3 DNA: TGTGCCAGCACGGGACCCAGGGGTAGGGTGAGCACTGAAGCTTTCTTT.

This clonotype was observed at least ten times. This chain connects TRBV10-3 to TRBJ2-3, with D possibly being TRBD2 (6 bases). CDR3 length: 14 amino acids. Trimming took off 11 bases at V and 4 bases at J, with 19 bases between the two ends. The germline V gene encodes CDR1 ENHRY and CDR2 SYGVKD. CDR3 region: CASERDSSPDTQYF. CDR3 coding DNA: TGTGCCTCGGAGAGGGACTCGAGCCCAGATACGCAGTATTTT.

This clonotype was recorded a few times. The chain is built from TRBV7-2 and TRBJ1-2; D unclear. The CDR3 extends over 13 amino acids. Trimming left V 1 base short and J 2 bases short, with 5 bases between. Germline V CDR1 and CDR2: SGHTA, FQGNSA. The CDR3 here is CASSLETNYGYTF. CDR3 nucleotide sequence: TGTGCCAGCAGCTTAGAAACGAACTATGGCTACACCTTC.

The rearrangement links TRBV7-2 to TRBJ1-1; D remains ambiguous. CDR3 length: 15 amino acids. Trimming took 2 bases from V and 3 from J, leaving 13 bases between them. In germline, CDR1 is SGHTA, CDR2 FQGNSA. The CDR3 region has the DNA TGTGCCAGCAGCTTATTCAGAGAATTGGACACTGAAGCTTTCTTT. It specifies CASSLFRELDTEAFF.

Points on this clonotype: Since a much larger clone is just one base distant, this may be a read error. The rearrangement links TRBV7-8 to TRBJ2-5, with D possibly being TRBD2 (5 bases). The CDR3 is 13 residues long. Trimming pared 6 bases from V and 11 bases from J, leaving 19 bases between. Germline lookup yields CDR1 SGHVS and CDR2 FQNEAQ. The CDR3 loop is CASRSAGNNEQYF. CDR3 in DNA: TGTGCCAGCAGATCGGCGGGTAACAATGAGCAGTACTTC.

The chain employs TRBV6-2 or TRBV6-3 and TRBJ2-7, with TRBD2 matching 7 bases. The CDR3 covers 12 residues. The V and J ends lost 6 bases and 4 bases, in that order; junction bases with no gene match: 3. CDR1 and CDR2 (germline): MNHEY, SVGEGT. This CDR3 reads CASRGLPYEQYF. The DNA for the CDR3 is TGTGCCAGCAGGGGACTACCATACGAGCAGTACTTC.

Only a few counts were recorded for this clonotype. The chain recombines TRBV10-3 with TRBJ1-2; D gene unclear. The V end lost 11 bases, the J end lost 1 base, and 14 bases lay between the germline ends. CDR3 length: 13 residues. Per the germline V gene, CDR1 is ENHRY and CDR2 is SYGVKD. In nucleotides, the CDR3 is TGTGCCTCCGGTAGCCGCTTTAACTATGGCTACACCTTC. Translated: CASGSRFNYGYTF.

Comment on this clonotype: A much more abundant neighbour one base away suggests this may be a read error. The gene calls are TRBV5-1 and TRBJ2-1; D may be TRBD1 (5 bases). Between the trimmed V and J ends, which lost 5 bases and 5 bases, there was a span of 14 bases. CDR1 is SGHRS and CDR2 is YFSETQ in the germline V gene. The CDR3 contains 14 residues. CDR3 nucleotides: TGCGCCAGCAGGCTTCCGACAGAAGACAATGAGCAGTTCTTC. Translation: CASRLPTEDNEQFF.

This clonotype has only a few counts. The chain joins TRBV20-1 to TRBJ1-1, with TRBD1 as a possible D gene (6 bases). The germline V gene encodes CDR1 DFQATT and CDR2 SNEGSKA (reference sequence). The CDR3 is 15 amino acids. V was trimmed by 2 bases and J by 1 base, leaving 14 bases between them. The DNA for the CDR3 is TGCAGTGCTAGAAGCCCCAGGGGATCGAACACTGAAGCTTTCTTT. Protein: CSARSPRGSNTEAFF.

The chain has TRBV27 and TRBJ2-5, with TRBD2 as a possible D gene (5 bases). The V end was cut by 1 base, the J end by 11 bases, with 23 bases between. CDR3 size: 16 residues. From germline, CDR1 is MNHEY and CDR2 SMNVEV (reference sequence). CDR3 residues: CASSLYASRLDNEQYF. DNA of the CDR3: TGTGCCAGCAGTTTATACGCTAGCAGACTCGACAATGAGCAGTACTTC.

Worth noting for this clonotype: At one end, the junction sequence differs from germline, possibly due to a read error. V and J are TRBV5-5 and TRBJ1-1, with no clear D. The CDR3 totals 17 residues. The germline CDR1 and CDR2 sequences are SGHKS and YYEKEE (reference sequence). The CDR3 is CASSLRSQRPENTEAFF. The CDR3, as DNA: TGTGCCAGTAGCTTAAGGTCGCAGCGGCCGGAAAACACTGAAGCTTTCTTT.

This clonotype was seen a few times. V is TRBV2 and J is TRBJ1-2, with D perhaps matching TRBD1 (6 bases). V lost 7 bases, J lost 8 bases, and 11 bases lay in between. This CDR3 has 11 residues. CDR1 and CDR2 from the germline V gene are SNHLY and FYNNEI. CDR3 residues: CASMAGEGYTF. The CDR3 region has the DNA TGTGCCAGCATGGCAGGGGAAGGCTACACCTTC.